This is a list of T cell receptor beta chains from one sample in a study of brain T cells in children with intractable seizures. The assay was immunoSEQ multiplex PCR, and TCRdb's table has in-frame clones only and misses some. The table includes about 350,000 clones, 93% detected once. The sequencing used peripheral blood, collected roughly 5 months after surgery. These TCRs come from a boy under two years old with tuberous sclerosis and intractable seizures. Both conserved end residues are part of each CDR3. A D gene is named only where the DNA matches it firmly. Expanded clones are given a class, and other clones once, few, many or no size at all.

clone size,J gene,V gene,D gene,CDR3 DNA,CDR3 protein
.,TRBJ2-7,TRBV28,.,TGTGCCAGCAGTTCCCAAGAGAGTGTGGAGGGGGTGTTCGAGCAGTACTTC,CASSSQESVEGVFEQYF
.,TRBJ1-2,TRBV2,.,TGTGCCAGCTTAGGAGGCGGCGGCTACACCTTC,CASLGGGGYTF
.,TRBJ2-7,TRBV18,.,TGTGCCAGCTCACCAATCAGGGCAGGGAAATCCTACGAGCAGTACTTC,CASSPIRAGKSYEQYF
.,TRBJ1-2,TRBV25-1,.,TGTGCCACCTGGGGAGGGGTAGGCTACACCTTC,CATWGGVGYTF
.,TRBJ1-2,TRBV6-6,TRBD1,TGTGCCAGCAGTTACACCGAGACAGGGCTGAACGGCTACACCTTC,CASSYTETGLNGYTF
.,TRBJ2-3,TRBV9,TRBD2,TGTGCCAGCAGCCCAAGCGGGAGTGGTGGAGATACGCAGTATTTT,CASSPSGSGGDTQYF
.,TRBJ2-1,TRBV7-9,.,TGTGCCAGCAGCCAGGGGAGCGATGAGCAGTTCTTC,CASSQGSDEQFF
.,TRBJ1-4,TRBV6-5,TRBD1,TGTGCCAGCACTGTATCACAGGGGCCTGGGGAAAAACTGTTTTTT,CASTVSQGPGEKLFF
.,TRBJ2-2,TRBV5-4,.,TGTGCCAGCAGCTTAAAAGGCAGGGAGAACACCGGGGAGCTGTTTTTT,CASSLKGRENTGELFF
.,TRBJ2-7,TRBV9,TRBD1,TGTGCCAGCAGCGTAGGTTCGACAGGGTCGTACGAGCAGTACTTC,CASSVGSTGSYEQYF
.,TRBJ2-7,TRBV7-9,TRBD2,TGTGCCAGCAGCTATTTCAGGGGGACTAGCGGGAACGAGCAGTACTTC,CASSYFRGTSGNEQYF
once,TRBJ2-3,TRBV3-1/TRBV3-2,.,TGTGCCAGCAGCCAAGGGCGGAACCAGCGGGATACGCAGTATTTT,CASSQGRNQRDTQYF
.,TRBJ1-2,TRBV11-2,.,TGTGCCAGCAGCTTAGTGGGGGAAGCTGGCTACACCTTC,CASSLVGEAGYTF
once,TRBJ2-1,TRBV29-1,TRBD2,TGCAGCGTTGAATATACTAGCGGAGACTACAATGAGCAGTTCTTC,CSVEYTSGDYNEQFF
.,TRBJ1-1,TRBV11-2,.,TGTGCCAGCAGCTTAGACAGGTCTGAAGCTTTCTTT,CASSLDRSEAFF
once,TRBJ1-1,TRBV27,.,TGTGCCAGCAGTTCCTTTGGACGAAACACTGAAGCTTTCTTT,CASSSFGRNTEAFF
.,TRBJ2-1,TRBV13,TRBD2,TGTGCCAGCAGAAGGGGACTAGCGGGAATCGATGAGCAGTTCTTC,CASRRGLAGIDEQFF
.,TRBJ2-3,TRBV11-3,.,TGTGCCAGCAGCTTAGACCCTAGCACAGATACGCAGTATTTT,CASSLDPSTDTQYF
.,TRBJ2-7,TRBV19,.,TGTGCCAGTAGTATTGACTCCACCTACGAGCAGTACTTC,CASSIDSTYEQYF
.,TRBJ2-7,TRBV12-2,.,TGTGCAAGTCGCTTATTCTTTAGCGGGAGGCCCCATGGGGAGCAGTACTTC,CASRLFFSGRPHGEQYF
.,TRBJ2-7,TRBV27,TRBD2,TGTGCCAGCAGTTTAACCGCGGGAGCTCCCTACGAGCAGTACTTC,CASSLTAGAPYEQYF
.,TRBJ1-3,TRBV7-2,.,TGTGCCAGCAGCTTAACACGGGGAGCCGGAAACACCATATATTTT,CASSLTRGAGNTIYF
.,TRBJ2-7,TRBV6-5,.,TGTGCCAGCAGTACCGACGGGGACGAGCAGTACTTC,CASSTDGDEQYF
.,TRBJ2-1,TRBV11-2,TRBD2,TGTGCCAGCAGCGAGTATAGCGGGAGGGCCAATGAGCAGTTCTTC,CASSEYSGRANEQFF
.,TRBJ2-6,TRBV3-1/TRBV3-2,.,TGTGCCAGCAGCCAAGGGACGGTCTCTGGGGCCAACGTCCTGACTTTC,CASSQGTVSGANVLTF
.,TRBJ1-2,TRBV7-9,.,TGTGCCAGCACCAAATCAGACATAGTGTATGGCTACACCTTC,CASTKSDIVYGYTF
.,TRBJ2-7,TRBV29-1,TRBD1,TGCAGCGTTGTGGGGACAGGGGTTTACGAGCAGTACTTC,CSVVGTGVYEQYF
.,TRBJ2-7,TRBV19,TRBD2,TGTGCCAGTAGTCCCGACCAGCGGGAGACATACGAGCAGTACTTC,CASSPDQRETYEQYF
.,TRBJ1-5,TRBV4-1,.,TGCGCCAGCAGCAAGACAACAGGGAGGCAGCCCCAGCATTTT,CASSKTTGRQPQHF
.,TRBJ1-6,TRBV7-6,TRBD1,TGTGCCAGCAGCTTCGACAGGGAAAATTCACCCCTCCACTTT,CASSFDRENSPLHF
.,TRBJ2-5,TRBV5-1,TRBD2,TGCGCCAGCAGCCCCGGGGGGGGACTAGGAGAGACCCAGTACTTC,CASSPGGGLGETQYF
.,TRBJ1-2,TRBV6-1,TRBD1,TGTGCCAGCAGTGAATGGACAGGGCGGGACTATGGCTACACCTTC,CASSEWTGRDYGYTF